What follows is one T cell receptor beta chain and its context. The antigen remains undetermined. The V end was cut by 1 base, the J end by 5 bases, with 12 bases between. CDR3 length: 14 residues. Germline CDR1 SGHRS, CDR2 YFSETQ. MiXCR, run by TCRdb on the 5' RACE reads, gives a single entry per CDR3 protein. The sample holds a few hundred thousand distinct CDR3 sequences, 3.5% to 4.5% seen once. The data are from a study of T cells after yellow fever vaccination. Notes on the study in general: Researchers noted that a small share of clonotypes showed up in both CD4 and CD8 compartments. Most clones from primary vaccination resurfaced after the booster (around 97% CD4, around 89% CD8).

This sample comprised PBMCs, obtained 15 days after the yellow fever booster vaccination. J is TRBJ1-1 and V is TRBV5-1; D uncertain. The source is a young man who received the YFV17D yellow fever vaccine. CDR3 region: CASSLTDFRTEAFF. CDR3 nucleotides: TGCGCCAGCAGCTTGACAGATTTTAGGACTGAAGCTTTCTTT.